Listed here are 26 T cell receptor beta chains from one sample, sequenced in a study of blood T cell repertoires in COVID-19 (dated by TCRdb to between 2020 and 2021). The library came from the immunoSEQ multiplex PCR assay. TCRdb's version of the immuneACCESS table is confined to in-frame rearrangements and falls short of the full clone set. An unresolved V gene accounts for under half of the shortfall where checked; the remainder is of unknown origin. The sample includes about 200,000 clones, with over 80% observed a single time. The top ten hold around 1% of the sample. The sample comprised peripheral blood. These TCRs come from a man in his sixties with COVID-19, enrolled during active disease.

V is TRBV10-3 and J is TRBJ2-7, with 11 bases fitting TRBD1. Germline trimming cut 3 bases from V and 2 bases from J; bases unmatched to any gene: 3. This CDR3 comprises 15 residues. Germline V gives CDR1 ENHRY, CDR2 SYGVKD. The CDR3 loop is CAISEGTGGTYEQYF. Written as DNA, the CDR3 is TGTGCCATCAGTGAAGGGACAGGGGGTACCTACGAGCAGTACTTC.

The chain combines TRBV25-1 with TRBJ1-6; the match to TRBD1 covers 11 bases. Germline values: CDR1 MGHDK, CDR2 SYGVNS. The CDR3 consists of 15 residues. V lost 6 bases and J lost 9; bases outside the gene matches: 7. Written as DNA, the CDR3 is TGTGCCAGCAGAGAGGACAGGGGGCGCGGTTCACCCCTCCACTTT. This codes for CASREDRGRGSPLHF.

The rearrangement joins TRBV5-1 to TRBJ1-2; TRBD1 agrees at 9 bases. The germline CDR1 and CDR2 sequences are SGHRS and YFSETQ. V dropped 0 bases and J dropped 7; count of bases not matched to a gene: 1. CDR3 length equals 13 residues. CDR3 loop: CASSLGDRAGYTF. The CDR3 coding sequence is TGCGCCAGCAGCTTGGGGGACAGGGCTGGCTACACCTTC.

In nucleotides, the CDR3 is TGTGCCAGCTCCGGGACAGGGCCGCCAAGGCCCCAGCATTTT. Residues: CASSGTGPPRPQHF. The chain couples TRBV18 to TRBJ1-5; TRBD1 agrees at 9 bases. CDR1 KGHSH and CDR2 LQKENI come from the germline V gene. The CDR3 consists of 14 residues. Trimming took 6 bases from V and 9 from J; bases not matched to a gene: 9. The full variable domain, its missing parts supplied by reference TRBV18 and TRBJ1-5, is NAGVMQNPRHLVRRRGQEARLRCSPMKGHSHVYWYRQLPEEGLKFMVYLQKENIIDESGMPKERFSAEFPKEGPSILRIQQVVRGDSAAYFCASSGTGPPRPQHFGDGTRLSIL.

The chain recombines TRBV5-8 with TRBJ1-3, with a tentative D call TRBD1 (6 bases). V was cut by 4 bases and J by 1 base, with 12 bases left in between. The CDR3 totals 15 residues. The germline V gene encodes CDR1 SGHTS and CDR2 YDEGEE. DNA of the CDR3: TGTGCCAGCAGCATCGGGACAAATTCTGGAAACACCATATATTTT. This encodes CASSIGTNSGNTIYF.

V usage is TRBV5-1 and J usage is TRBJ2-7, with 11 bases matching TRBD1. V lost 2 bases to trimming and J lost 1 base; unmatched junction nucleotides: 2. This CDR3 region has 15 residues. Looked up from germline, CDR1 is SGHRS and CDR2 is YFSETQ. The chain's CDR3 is CASSFGQGASYEQYF. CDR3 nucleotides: TGCGCCAGCAGCTTCGGACAGGGGGCTTCCTACGAGCAGTACTTC. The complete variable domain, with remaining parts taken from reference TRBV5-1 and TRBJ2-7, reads KAGVTQTPRYLIKTRGQQVTLSCSPISGHRSVSWYQQTPGQGLQFLFEYFSETQRNKGNFPGRFSGRQFSNSRSEMNVSTLELGDSALYLCASSFGQGASYEQYFGPGTRLTVT.

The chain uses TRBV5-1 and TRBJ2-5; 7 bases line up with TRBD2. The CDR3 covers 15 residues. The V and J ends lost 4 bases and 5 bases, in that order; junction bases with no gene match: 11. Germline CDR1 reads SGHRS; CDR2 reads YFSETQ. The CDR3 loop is CASSPSPGGMETQYF. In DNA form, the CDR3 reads TGCGCCAGCAGCCCTTCCCCGGGAGGAATGGAGACCCAGTACTTC.

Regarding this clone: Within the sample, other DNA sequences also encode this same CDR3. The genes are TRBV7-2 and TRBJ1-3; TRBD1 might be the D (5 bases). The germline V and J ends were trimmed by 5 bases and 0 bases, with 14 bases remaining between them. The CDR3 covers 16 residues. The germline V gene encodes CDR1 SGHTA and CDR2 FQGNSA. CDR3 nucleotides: TGTGCCAGCAGCCTCGGACAACCGAGCTCTGGAAACACCATATATTTT. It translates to CASSLGQPSSGNTIYF. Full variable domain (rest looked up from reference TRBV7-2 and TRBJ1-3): GAGVSQSPSNKVTEKGKDVELRCDPISGHTALYWYRQSLGQGLEFLIYFQGNSAPDKSGLPSDRFSAERTGGSVSTLTIQRTQQEDSAVYLCASSLGQPSSGNTIYFGEGSWLTVV.

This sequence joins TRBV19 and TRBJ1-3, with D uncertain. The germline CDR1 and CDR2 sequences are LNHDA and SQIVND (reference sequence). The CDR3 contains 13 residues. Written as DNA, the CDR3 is TGTTCCTCCGGGGAGACGGGAGGAAACACCATATATTTT. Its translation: CSSGETGGNTIYF. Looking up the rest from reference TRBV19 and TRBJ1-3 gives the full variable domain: DGGITQSPKYLFRKEGQNVTLSCEQNLNHDAMYWYRQDPGQGLRLIYYSQIVNDFQKGDIAEGYSVSREKKESFPLTVTSAQKNPTAFYLCSSGETGGNTIYFGEGSWLTVV.

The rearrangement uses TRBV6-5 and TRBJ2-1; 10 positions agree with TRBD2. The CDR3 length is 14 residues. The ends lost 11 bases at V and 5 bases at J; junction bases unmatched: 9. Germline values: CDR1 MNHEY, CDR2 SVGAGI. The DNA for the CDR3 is TGTGCCGCGTTCGGGACTAGCGAAGACAATGAGCAGTTCTTC. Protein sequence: CAAFGTSEDNEQFF.

CDR3 in amino acids: CATSRDPGLSYEQYF. The CDR3 DNA sequence: TGTGCCACCAGCAGAGATCCAGGGCTTTCCTACGAGCAGTACTTC. The chain joins TRBV15 to TRBJ2-7; perhaps TRBD1 as D (5 bases). The CDR3 is 15 residues long. Trimming left V 0 bases short and J 1 base short, with 10 bases between. Germline-derived CDR1 and CDR2 are LNHNV and YYDKDF (reference sequence).

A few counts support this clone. The CDR3 nucleotides are TGTGCCAGCAGCTTAGAGGGGGCCCAGTACTTC. This translates into CASSLEGAQYF. The V and J genes are TRBV7-9 and TRBJ2-5; the D gene is possibly TRBD1 (6 bases). The CDR3 loop spans 11 amino acids. Germline V gene data show CDR1 as SEHNR and CDR2 as FQNEAQ (reference sequence). V lost 1 base and J lost 9, with 6 bases in between.

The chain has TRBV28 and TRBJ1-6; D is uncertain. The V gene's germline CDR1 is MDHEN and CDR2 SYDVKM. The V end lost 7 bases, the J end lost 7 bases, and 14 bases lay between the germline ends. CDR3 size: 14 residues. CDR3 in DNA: TGTGCCAGCAAACTTGGGCCCTTGAATTCACCCCTCCACTTT. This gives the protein CASKLGPLNSPLHF.

The CDR3, as DNA: TGTGCCAGCAGCTTTGAGGGAACACCCCTCCACTTT. It specifies CASSFEGTPLHF. V gene TRBV7-2 combines with J gene TRBJ1-6; D unresolved. V lost 3 bases, J lost 11 bases, and 8 bases lay in between. The CDR3 is 12 residues long. Per germline, CDR1 SGHTA and CDR2 FQGNSA. Supplemented by reference TRBV7-2 and TRBJ1-6, the full variable domain reads GAGVSQSPSNKVTEKGKDVELRCDPISGHTALYWYRQSLGQGLEFLIYFQGNSAPDKSGLPSDRFSAERTGGSVSTLTIQRTQQEDSAVYLCASSFEGTPLHFGNGTRLTVT.

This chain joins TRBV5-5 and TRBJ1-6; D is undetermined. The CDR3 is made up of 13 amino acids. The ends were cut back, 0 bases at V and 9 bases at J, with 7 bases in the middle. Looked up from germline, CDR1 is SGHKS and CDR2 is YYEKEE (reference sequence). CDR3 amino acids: CASSLEALSPLHF. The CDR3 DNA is TGTGCCAGCAGCTTGGAAGCACTTTCACCCCTCCACTTT.

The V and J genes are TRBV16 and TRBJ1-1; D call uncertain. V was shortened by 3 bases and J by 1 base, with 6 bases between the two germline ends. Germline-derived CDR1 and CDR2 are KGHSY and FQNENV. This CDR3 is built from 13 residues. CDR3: CASSQRENTEAFF. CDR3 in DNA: TGTGCCAGCAGCCAGAGAGAGAACACTGAAGCTTTCTTT.

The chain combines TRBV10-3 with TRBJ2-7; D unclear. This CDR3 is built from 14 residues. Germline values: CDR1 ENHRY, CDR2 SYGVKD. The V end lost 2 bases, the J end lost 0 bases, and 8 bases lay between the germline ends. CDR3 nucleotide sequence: TGTGCCATCAGTGAGACAGTCGTCTCCTACGAGCAGTACTTC. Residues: CAISETVVSYEQYF.

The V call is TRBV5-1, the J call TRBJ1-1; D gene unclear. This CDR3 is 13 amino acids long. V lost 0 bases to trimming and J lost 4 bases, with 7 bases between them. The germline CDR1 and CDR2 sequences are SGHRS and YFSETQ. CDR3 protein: CASSLEHGTEAFF. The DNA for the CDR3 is TGCGCCAGCAGCTTGGAGCACGGCACTGAAGCTTTCTTT.

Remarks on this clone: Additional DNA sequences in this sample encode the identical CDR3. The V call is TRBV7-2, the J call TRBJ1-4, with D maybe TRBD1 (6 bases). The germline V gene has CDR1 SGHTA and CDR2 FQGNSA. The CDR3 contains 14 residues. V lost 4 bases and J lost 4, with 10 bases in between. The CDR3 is CASSSDRFNEKLFF. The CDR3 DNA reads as TGTGCCAGCAGCTCCGACAGGTTTAATGAAAAACTGTTTTTT.

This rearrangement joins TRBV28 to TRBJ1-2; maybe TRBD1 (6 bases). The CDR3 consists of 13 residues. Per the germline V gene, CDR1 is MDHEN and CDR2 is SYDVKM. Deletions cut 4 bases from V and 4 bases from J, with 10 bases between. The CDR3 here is CASSSLDSYGYTF. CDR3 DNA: TGTGCCAGCAGTTCCCTGGACAGCTATGGCTACACCTTC.

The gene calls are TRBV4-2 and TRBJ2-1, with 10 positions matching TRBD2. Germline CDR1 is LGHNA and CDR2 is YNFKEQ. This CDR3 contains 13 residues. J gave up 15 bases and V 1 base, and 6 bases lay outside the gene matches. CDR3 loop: CASSQALAGAMFF. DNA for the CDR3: TGTGCCAGCAGCCAAGCCCTAGCGGGAGCGATGTTCTTC.

The CDR3 loop is CASSQGTENYGYTF. The CDR3 coding sequence is TGTGCCAGCAGCCAGGGGACAGAAAACTATGGCTACACCTTC. The chain employs TRBV3-1 (or the pseudogene TRBV3-2) and TRBJ1-2, with 7 bases fitting TRBD1. CDR3 length: 14 residues. Looked up from germline, CDR1 is LGHDT and CDR2 is YNNKEL (reference sequence). The V segment lost 3 bases and the J segment 2 bases; nucleotides outside the gene matches: 3.

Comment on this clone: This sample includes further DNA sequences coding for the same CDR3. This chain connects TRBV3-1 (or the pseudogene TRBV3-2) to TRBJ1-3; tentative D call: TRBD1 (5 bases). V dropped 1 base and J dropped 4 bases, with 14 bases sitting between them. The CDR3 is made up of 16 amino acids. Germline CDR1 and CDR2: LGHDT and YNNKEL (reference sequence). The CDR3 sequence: CASSQGGGSSGNTIYF. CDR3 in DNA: TGTGCCAGCAGCCAAGGGGGCGGGAGCTCCGGAAACACCATATATTTT.

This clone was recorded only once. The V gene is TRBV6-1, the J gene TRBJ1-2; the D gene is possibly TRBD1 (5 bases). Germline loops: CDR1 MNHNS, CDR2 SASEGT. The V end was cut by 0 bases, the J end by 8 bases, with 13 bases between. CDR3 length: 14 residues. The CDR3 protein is CASSEAGRGTGYTF. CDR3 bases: TGTGCCAGCAGTGAAGCCGGACGGGGGACGGGCTACACCTTC.

In nucleotides, the CDR3 is TGTGCCAGCTCACCGGGGGGGGCGCGAACTGAAGCTTTCTTT. This gives the protein CASSPGGARTEAFF. The chain is built from TRBV18 and TRBJ1-1; perhaps TRBD1 as D (6 bases). Germline CDR1 and CDR2: KGHSH and LQKENI. V was pared by 3 bases and J by 5 bases, with 13 bases between. The CDR3 covers 14 residues.

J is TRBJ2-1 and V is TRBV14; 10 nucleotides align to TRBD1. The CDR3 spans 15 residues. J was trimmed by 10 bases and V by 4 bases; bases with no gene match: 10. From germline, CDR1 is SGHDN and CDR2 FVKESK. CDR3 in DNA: TGTGCCAGCAGCCCGGACAGGGGGGCTCCATCGGAGCAGTTCTTC. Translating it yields CASSPDRGAPSEQFF.